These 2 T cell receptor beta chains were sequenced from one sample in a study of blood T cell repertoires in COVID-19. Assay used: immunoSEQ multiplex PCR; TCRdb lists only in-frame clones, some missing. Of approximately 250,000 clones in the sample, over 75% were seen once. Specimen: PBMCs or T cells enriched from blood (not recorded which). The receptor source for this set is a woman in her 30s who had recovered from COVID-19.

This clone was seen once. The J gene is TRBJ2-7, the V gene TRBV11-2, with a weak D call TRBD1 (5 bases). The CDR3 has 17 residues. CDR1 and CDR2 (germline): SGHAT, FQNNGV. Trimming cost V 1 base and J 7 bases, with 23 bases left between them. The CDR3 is CASSLAAAFTGNREQYF. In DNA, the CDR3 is TGTGCCAGCAGCTTAGCCGCGGCTTTCACAGGTAACCGGGAGCAGTACTTC.

In nucleotides, the CDR3 is TGTGCCAGCAGCGACTGGGCGGGGTCCTACAATGAGCAGTTCTTC. Protein sequence: CASSDWAGSYNEQFF. V is TRBV27 and J is TRBJ2-1, with D possibly TRBD2 on 6 matching bases. The V end lost 6 bases, the J end lost 1 base, and 13 bases lay between the germline ends. Germline CDR1 is MNHEY and CDR2 is SMNVEV (reference sequence). The CDR3 runs to 15 residues.